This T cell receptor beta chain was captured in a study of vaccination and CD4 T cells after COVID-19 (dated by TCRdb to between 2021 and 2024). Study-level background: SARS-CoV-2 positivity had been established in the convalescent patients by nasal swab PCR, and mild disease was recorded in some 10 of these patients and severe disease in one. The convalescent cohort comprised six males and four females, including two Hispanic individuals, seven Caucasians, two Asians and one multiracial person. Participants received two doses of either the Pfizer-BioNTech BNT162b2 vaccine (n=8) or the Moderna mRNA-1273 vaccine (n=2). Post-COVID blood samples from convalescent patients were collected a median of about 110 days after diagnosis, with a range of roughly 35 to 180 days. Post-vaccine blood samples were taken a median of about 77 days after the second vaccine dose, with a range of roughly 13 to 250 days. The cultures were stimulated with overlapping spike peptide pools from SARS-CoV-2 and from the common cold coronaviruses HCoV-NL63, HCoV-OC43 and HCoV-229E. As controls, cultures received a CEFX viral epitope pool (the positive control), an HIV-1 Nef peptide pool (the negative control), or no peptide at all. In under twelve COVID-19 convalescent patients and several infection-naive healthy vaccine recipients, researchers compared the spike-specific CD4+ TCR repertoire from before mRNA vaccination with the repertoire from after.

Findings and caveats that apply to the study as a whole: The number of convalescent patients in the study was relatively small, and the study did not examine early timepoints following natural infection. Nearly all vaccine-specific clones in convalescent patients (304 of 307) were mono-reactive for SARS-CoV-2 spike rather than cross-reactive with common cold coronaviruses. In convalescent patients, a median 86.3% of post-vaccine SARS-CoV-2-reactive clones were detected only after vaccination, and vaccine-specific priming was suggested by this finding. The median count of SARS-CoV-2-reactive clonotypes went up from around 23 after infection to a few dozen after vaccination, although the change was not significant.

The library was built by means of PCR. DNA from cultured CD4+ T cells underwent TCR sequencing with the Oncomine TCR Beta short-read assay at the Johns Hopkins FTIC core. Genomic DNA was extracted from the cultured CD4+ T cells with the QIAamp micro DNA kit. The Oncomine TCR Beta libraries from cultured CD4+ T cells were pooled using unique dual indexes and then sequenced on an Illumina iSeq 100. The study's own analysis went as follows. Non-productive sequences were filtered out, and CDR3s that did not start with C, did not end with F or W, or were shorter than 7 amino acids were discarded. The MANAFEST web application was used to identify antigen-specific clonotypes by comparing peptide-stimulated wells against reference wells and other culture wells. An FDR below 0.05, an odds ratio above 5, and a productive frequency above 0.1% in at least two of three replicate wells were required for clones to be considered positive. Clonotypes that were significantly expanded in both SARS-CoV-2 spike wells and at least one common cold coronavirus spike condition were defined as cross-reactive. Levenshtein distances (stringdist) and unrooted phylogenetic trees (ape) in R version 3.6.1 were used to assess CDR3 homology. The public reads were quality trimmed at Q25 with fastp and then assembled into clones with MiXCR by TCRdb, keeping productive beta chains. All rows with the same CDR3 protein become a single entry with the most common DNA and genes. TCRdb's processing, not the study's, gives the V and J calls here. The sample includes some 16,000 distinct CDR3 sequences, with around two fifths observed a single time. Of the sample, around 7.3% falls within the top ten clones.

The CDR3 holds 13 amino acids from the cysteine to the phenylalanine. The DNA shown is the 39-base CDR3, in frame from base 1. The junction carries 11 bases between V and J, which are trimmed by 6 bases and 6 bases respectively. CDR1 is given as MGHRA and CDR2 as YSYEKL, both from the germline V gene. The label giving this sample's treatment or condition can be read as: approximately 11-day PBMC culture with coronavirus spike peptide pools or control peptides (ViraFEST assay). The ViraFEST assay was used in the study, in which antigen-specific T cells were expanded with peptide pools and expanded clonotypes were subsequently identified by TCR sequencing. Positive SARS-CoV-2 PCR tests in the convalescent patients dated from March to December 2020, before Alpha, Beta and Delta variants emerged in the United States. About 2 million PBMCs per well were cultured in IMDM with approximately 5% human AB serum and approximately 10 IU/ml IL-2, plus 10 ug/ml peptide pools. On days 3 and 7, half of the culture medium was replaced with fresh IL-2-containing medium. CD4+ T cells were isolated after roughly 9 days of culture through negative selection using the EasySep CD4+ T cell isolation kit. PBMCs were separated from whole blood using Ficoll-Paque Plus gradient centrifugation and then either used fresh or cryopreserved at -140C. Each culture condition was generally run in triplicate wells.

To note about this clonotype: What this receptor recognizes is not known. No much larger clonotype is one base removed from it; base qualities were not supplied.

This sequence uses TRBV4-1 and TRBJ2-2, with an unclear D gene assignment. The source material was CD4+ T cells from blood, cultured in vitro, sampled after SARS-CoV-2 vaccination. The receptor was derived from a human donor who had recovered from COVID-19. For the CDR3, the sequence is CASRDLGPGELFF. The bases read TGCGCCAGCAGGGACCTCGGCCCCGGGGAGCTGTTTTTT.